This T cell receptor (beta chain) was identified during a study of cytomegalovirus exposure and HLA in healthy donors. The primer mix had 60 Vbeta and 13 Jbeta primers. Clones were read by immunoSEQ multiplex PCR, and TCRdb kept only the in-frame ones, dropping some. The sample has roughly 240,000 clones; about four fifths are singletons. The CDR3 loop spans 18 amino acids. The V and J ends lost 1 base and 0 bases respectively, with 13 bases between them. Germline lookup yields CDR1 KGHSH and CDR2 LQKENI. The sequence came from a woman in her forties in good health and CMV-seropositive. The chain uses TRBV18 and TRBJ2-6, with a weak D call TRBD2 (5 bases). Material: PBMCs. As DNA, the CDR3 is TGTGCCAGCTCACCACGAACGGGGATATCCTCTGGGGCCAACGTCCTGACTTTC. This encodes CASSPRTGISSGANVLTF. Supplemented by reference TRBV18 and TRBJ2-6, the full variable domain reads NAGVMQNPRHLVRRRGQEARLRCSPMKGHSHVYWYRQLPEEGLKFMVYLQKENIIDESGMPKERFSAEFPKEGPSILRIQQVVRGDSAAYFCASSPRTGISSGANVLTFGAGSRLTVL.